This T cell receptor (beta chain) was retrieved from a study of cytomegalovirus exposure and HLA in healthy donors. As for the study in general: About 180 million T cells yielded 120 million or so unique TCR beta sequences, as an earlier analysis found.

Findings of the study overall: A link between a missense DCLRE1C variant and TCR beta V- and J-gene trimming emerged from a later analysis. Later examination showed HLA-associated TCR beta chains had greater clonal expansion than equally common others.

At collection, donors were nominally healthy, but unrecorded immune exposures were probable. Worth noting for this clone: What it binds is not known.

Trimming took off 0 bases at V and 8 bases at J, with 5 bases between the two ends. The germline gives CDR1 SGHNT, CDR2 YYREEE (reference sequence). The length of the CDR3 is 11 residues. The PCR used 60 Vbeta and 13 Jbeta primers. Generated by immunoSEQ multiplex PCR, the TCRdb table keeps only in-frame clones and is missing some. The sample yields 150,000 to 200,000 clones, roughly 81% seen once. V usage is TRBV5-4 and J usage is TRBJ1-1; D unclear. The specimen sequenced was PBMCs. The receptor's source is a woman between 18 and 29 years old in good health and CMV-seropositive. CDR3 region: CASSLAQEAFF. The CDR3 bases are TGTGCCAGCAGCTTGGCGCAGGAAGCTTTCTTT.